Following are 18 T cell receptor beta chains from one sample sequenced in a study of PD-1 blockade in classical Hodgkin lymphoma. Libraries were prepared by immunoSEQ multiplex PCR; TCRdb keeps only in-frame clonotypes and omits some of them. The top ten hold around 11% of the sample, which has about 94,000 clones, 89% seen once. Each of the patients experienced relapse following autologous stem cell transplantation, and their brentuximab vedotin exposure differed. The sample here was peripheral blood mononuclear cells (PBMCs), taken before the second cycle of nivolumab. All receptors derive from a human donor with classical Hodgkin lymphoma.

The V gene is TRBV7-9, the J gene TRBJ1-1, with D perhaps TRBD1 (5 bases). Germline V gene sequence: CDR1 SEHNR, CDR2 FQNEAQ (reference sequence). Trimming cost V 5 bases and J 0 bases, with 10 bases left between them. The CDR3 has 14 residues. The CDR3 DNA follows: TGTGCCAGCAGCCCCCGGGACCTGAACACTGAAGCTTTCTTT. It specifies CASSPRDLNTEAFF.

This chain uses TRBV7-2 with TRBJ1-1; D is unclear. Germline CDR1 SGHTA, CDR2 FQGNSA. This CDR3 region has 14 residues. Trimming left V 5 bases short and J 2 bases short, with 12 bases between. In nucleotides, the CDR3 is TGTGCCAGCAGCCCGGGTAGCCTCAACACTGAAGCTTTCTTT. It specifies CASSPGSLNTEAFF. The variable domain in full, completed from reference TRBV7-2 and TRBJ1-1, reads GAGVSQSPSNKVTEKGKDVELRCDPISGHTALYWYRQSLGQGLEFLIYFQGNSAPDKSGLPSDRFSAERTGGSVSTLTIQRTQQEDSAVYLCASSPGSLNTEAFFGQGTRLTVV.

The rearrangement links TRBV19 to TRBJ2-1; weak D call: TRBD2 (6 bases). The germline V gene encodes CDR1 LNHDA and CDR2 SQIVND (reference sequence). CDR3 size: 15 residues. With 10 bases removed from V and 0 bases from J, the gap between germline ends came to 16 bases. The CDR3 is CATRLRLDSYNEQFF. The CDR3 DNA reads TGTGCCACCCGACTTCGACTAGACTCCTACAATGAGCAGTTCTTC.

The chain has TRBV14 and TRBJ1-6; D not resolved. Germline loops: CDR1 SGHDN, CDR2 FVKESK. V dropped 1 base and J dropped 9 bases, with 4 bases sitting between them. CDR3 size: 12 residues. The CDR3 sequence: CASSQVGSPLHF. The CDR3 region has the DNA TGTGCCAGCAGCCAAGTAGGTTCACCCCTCCACTTT.

This clone was detected once. V and J are TRBV6-1 and TRBJ1-2; D remains ambiguous. Germline V lookup: CDR1 MNHNS, CDR2 SASEGT. The CDR3 has 14 residues. Trimming stripped 2 bases from V and 5 bases from J, with 12 bases between. CDR3 sequence (DNA): TGTGCCAGCAGTGAACGGGGTTCCTCTTATGGCTACACCTTC. Amino acid sequence: CASSERGSSYGYTF.

V gene TRBV5-1 combines with J gene TRBJ2-3, with 8 bases identical to TRBD2. Germline CDR1 and CDR2: SGHRS and YFSETQ. V was clipped by 3 bases and J by 0 bases; unmatched bases: 12. This CDR3 is built from 18 residues. CDR3 in amino acids: CASSSTQSGRGSTDTQYF. The CDR3 nucleotides read TGCGCCAGCAGCTCGACCCAAAGCGGGAGAGGGAGCACAGATACGCAGTATTTT.

The chain has TRBV10-3 and TRBJ1-1; the match to TRBD1 covers 7 bases. The V and J ends lost 6 bases and 3 bases, in that order; junction bases with no gene match: 4. CDR1 ENHRY and CDR2 SYGVKD come from the germline V gene. The CDR3 extends over 13 amino acids. The CDR3 DNA reads as TGTGCCATCAGCCGAACAGGGGACACTGAAGCTTTCTTT. It codes for CAISRTGDTEAFF.

The rearrangement uses TRBV27 and TRBJ2-2; 9 bases are a match to TRBD2. Germline CDR1 reads MNHEY; CDR2 reads SMNVEV (reference sequence). The CDR3 contains 15 residues. With 3 bases clipped from V and 8 bases from J, the junction kept 7 bases outside the gene matches. The CDR3 nucleotides read TGTGCCAGCAGTTTTAATCTAGCGGGACTGGGGGAGCTGTTTTTT. Encoded protein: CASSFNLAGLGELFF.

The chain uses TRBV4-2 and TRBJ2-2, with TRBD2 matching 14 bases. V lost 3 bases to trimming and J lost 0 bases; unmatched junction nucleotides: 3. CDR3 length equals 18 residues. Germline CDR1 is LGHNA and CDR2 is YNFKEQ. In nucleotides, the CDR3 is TGTGCCAGCAGCCAGATGGGACTAGCGGGGGCGAACACCGGGGAGCTGTTTTTT. Protein: CASSQMGLAGANTGELFF.

The chain has TRBV9 and TRBJ2-5; 12 nucleotides line up with TRBD2. Losses at the gene ends were 2 bases for V and 4 bases for J; bases not matched to a gene: 6. The CDR3 contains 16 residues. Germline CDR1 and CDR2: SGDLS and YYNGEE. Written as DNA, the CDR3 is TGTGCCAGCAGCGTCTCTAGCGGGGGGGCAGGAGAGACCCAGTACTTC. This gives the protein CASSVSSGGAGETQYF.

This clone was seen only a few times. V gene TRBV21-1 combines with J gene TRBJ1-4. TRBV21-1 is termed a pseudogene. The CDR3 is made up of 17 amino acids. In DNA, the CDR3 is TGTGCCAGCAGCAAAGTCTACGCGGGGGAGGTTGGTGAAAAACTGTTTTTT. Translated, it gives CASSKVYAGEVGEKLFF.

The rearrangement joins TRBV28 to TRBJ2-2; D perhaps matches TRBD1 (5 bases). The V gene's germline CDR1 is MDHEN and CDR2 SYDVKM. This CDR3 has 14 residues. With 7 bases removed from V and 6 bases from J, the gap between germline ends came to 15 bases. The CDR3 DNA reads as TGTGCCAGCAAGGCAGGGATTTTCTCCGGGGAGCTGTTTTTT. It specifies CASKAGIFSGELFF.

The genes are TRBV4-2 and TRBJ1-4; TRBD1 might be the D (5 bases). Germline values: CDR1 LGHNA, CDR2 YNFKEQ. V was clipped by 0 bases and J by 0 bases, with 8 bases between them. The CDR3 has 16 amino acids. The CDR3 coding sequence is TGTGCCAGCAGCCAAGACAGGACAACAACTAATGAAAAACTGTTTTTT. Translated: CASSQDRTTTNEKLFF.

The chain combines TRBV28 with TRBJ2-7; 10 bases agree with TRBD2. The CDR3 length is 15 residues. In germline, CDR1 is MDHEN, CDR2 SYDVKM. With V trimmed by 4 bases and J by 6 bases, 9 bases remained unmatched. CDR3 residues: CASSSQREGLLEQYF. CDR3 DNA sequence: TGTGCCAGCAGTTCTCAGCGGGAGGGACTACTCGAGCAGTACTTC.

This clone was recorded once. The chain joins TRBV5-4 to TRBJ1-2; D gene ambiguous. The CDR3 is made up of 12 amino acids. The germline CDR1 and CDR2 sequences are SGHNT and YYREEE (reference sequence). V was pared by 0 bases and J by 3 bases, with 3 bases between. CDR3 bases: TGTGCCAGCAGCTTGGACGACTATGGCTACACCTTC. Its translation is CASSLDDYGYTF. Full variable domain (outside the CDR3, taken from reference TRBV5-4 and TRBJ1-2): ETGVTQSPTHLIKTRGQQVTLRCSSQSGHNTVSWYQQALGQGPQFIFQYYREEENGRGNFPPRFSGLQFPNYSSELNVNALELDDSALYLCASSLDDYGYTFGSGTRLTVV.

The rearrangement uses TRBV10-3 and TRBJ2-1, with 9 bases fitting TRBD2. With V trimmed by 3 bases and J by 7 bases, 13 bases remained unmatched. This CDR3 contains 17 residues. The germline CDR1 and CDR2 sequences are ENHRY and SYGVKD. CDR3 loop: CAISDPAGGPSLNEQFF. The CDR3 DNA reads TGTGCCATCAGTGACCCGGCGGGGGGGCCAAGCCTTAATGAGCAGTTCTTC.

The chain links TRBV5-1 to TRBJ2-7, with D hard to call. Per germline, CDR1 SGHRS and CDR2 YFSETQ. The CDR3 runs to 13 residues. V was trimmed by 0 bases and J by 3 bases, leaving 7 bases between them. This CDR3 is CASSLEGGYEQYF. DNA of the CDR3: TGCGCCAGCAGCTTGGAGGGCGGCTACGAGCAGTACTTC.

V usage is TRBV9 and J usage is TRBJ2-7; 10 bases match TRBD2. Trimming at V came to 0 bases and at J to 9 bases, leaving 9 bases not matched to a gene. This CDR3 comprises 15 residues. Germline V CDR1 and CDR2: SGDLS, YYNGEE. The CDR3 DNA reads as TGTGCCAGCAGCGTAGATGGGCTAGCGGGAGATGTGCAGTACTTC. It yields the protein CASSVDGLAGDVQYF.